These 10 T cell receptor beta chains share one sample of origin, sequenced in a study of shared clonotypes between healthy human individuals. Profiled with immunoSEQ multiplex PCR; TCRdb holds only in-frame clones, not every one. The sample holds about 110,000 clones, about 63% seen once. Sequenced sample: memory CD8+ T cells sorted from blood. The subset was: CD45RO+ cells pooled with CCR7-negative TemRA cells. The receptors derive from a woman aged 25 to 39 in good health.

V usage is TRBV27 and J usage is TRBJ2-5; perhaps D is TRBD1 or TRBD2 (5 bases each). Looked up from germline, CDR1 is MNHEY and CDR2 is SMNVEV (reference sequence). V lost 2 bases, J lost 5 bases, and 15 bases lay in between. This CDR3 is 15 amino acids long. DNA of the CDR3: TGTGCCAGCAGTTTAACGGTTCTGGGGACGGAGACCCAGTACTTC. Encoded protein: CASSLTVLGTETQYF.

The chain links TRBV11-2 to TRBJ2-3, with D possibly TRBD2 on 5 matching bases. Germline V lookup: CDR1 SGHAT, CDR2 FQNNGV. V was trimmed by 5 bases and J by 1 base, leaving 10 bases between them. The CDR3 is made up of 14 amino acids. As DNA, the CDR3 is TGTGCCAGCAGCCCACTAGTAGGCACAGATACGCAGTATTTT. It specifies CASSPLVGTDTQYF.

Concerning this clone itself: At one boundary the junction diverges from the germline segment, which might be a read error. The chain is built from TRBV5-1 and TRBJ1-4, with no clear D. CDR3 size: 14 residues. CDR1 SGHRS and CDR2 YFSETQ come from the germline V gene. The CDR3 sequence: CASSPTTTNKKLFF. Here the CDR3 DNA reads TGCGCCAGCAGCCCCACTACAACTAATAAAAAACTGTTTTTT.

The chain recombines TRBV6-5 with TRBJ1-1; 8 nucleotides line up with TRBD1. CDR1 and CDR2 from the germline V gene are MNHEY and SVGAGI. J was trimmed by 3 bases and V by 5 bases; bases with no gene match: 2. The CDR3 length is 13 residues. The CDR3 loop reads CASSRQGHTEAFF. CDR3 sequence (DNA): TGTGCCAGCAGTCGACAGGGGCACACTGAAGCTTTCTTT.

The chain is built from TRBV7-9 and TRBJ2-1; tentatively, D is TRBD1 or TRBD2 (5 bases each). This CDR3 has 16 residues. Looked up from germline, CDR1 is SEHNR and CDR2 is FQNEAQ (reference sequence). The V end was cut by 1 base, the J end by 7 bases, with 17 bases between. The CDR3 sequence is CASSLGQDTRDNEQFF. The CDR3 DNA reads as TGTGCCAGCAGCTTAGGCCAGGACACTCGGGATAATGAGCAGTTCTTC. The whole variable domain, remainder taken from reference TRBV7-9 and TRBJ2-1, is DTGVSQNPRHKITKRGQNVTFRCDPISEHNRLYWYRQTLGQGPEFLTYFQNEAQLEKSRLLSDRFSAERPKGSFSTLEIQRTEQGDSAMYLCASSLGQDTRDNEQFFGPGTRLTVL.

This clone was detected once. The genes are TRBV6-6 and TRBJ2-7; D gene unclear. The germline V gene has CDR1 MNHNY and CDR2 SVGAGI (reference sequence). The length of the CDR3 is 13 residues. V was cut by 4 bases and J by 2 bases, with 9 bases left in between. The CDR3 DNA follows: TGTGCCAGCAGTTTGGCTGCCCCCTACGAGCAGTACTTC. It yields the protein CASSLAAPYEQYF.

The chain joins TRBV28 to TRBJ2-5; no firm D call. The V gene's germline CDR1 is MDHEN and CDR2 SYDVKM. The length of the CDR3 is 14 residues. V was shortened by 8 bases and J by 1 base, with 14 bases between the two germline ends. CDR3: CASGPPRAQETQYF. CDR3 nucleotide sequence: TGTGCCAGCGGCCCGCCCCGGGCCCAAGAGACCCAGTACTTC.

This clone was recorded many times. The chain joins TRBV13 to TRBJ2-7; 8 bases match TRBD1. After removal of 5 bases from V and 5 bases from J, the junction contained 5 bases not matched to a gene. The CDR3 sequence is 13 residues long. Germline loops: CDR1 PRHDT, CDR2 FYEKMQ (reference sequence). The CDR3 coding sequence is TGTGCCAGCAGCACAGGGGGATTCCACGAGCAGTACTTC. It yields the protein CASSTGGFHEQYF.

The chain uses TRBV6-5 and TRBJ1-5, with 7 positions matching TRBD1. In germline, CDR1 is MNHEY, CDR2 SVGAGI. V was clipped by 7 bases and J by 4 bases; unmatched bases: 7. CDR3 size: 14 residues. The CDR3 reads CASKGDSPNQPQHF. For the CDR3, the DNA is TGTGCCAGCAAAGGGGACAGTCCAAATCAGCCCCAGCATTTT.

This clone was recorded a few times. The V and J genes are TRBV7-9 and TRBJ2-1; 8 bases match TRBD1. CDR3 length: 12 amino acids. Germline assignment: CDR1 SEHNR and CDR2 FQNEAQ (reference sequence). V shed 5 bases, J shed 10 bases, and the junction held 4 bases outside the gene matches. The CDR3 protein is CASSIQGVEQFF. CDR3 in DNA: TGTGCCAGCAGCATACAGGGGGTCGAGCAGTTCTTC.